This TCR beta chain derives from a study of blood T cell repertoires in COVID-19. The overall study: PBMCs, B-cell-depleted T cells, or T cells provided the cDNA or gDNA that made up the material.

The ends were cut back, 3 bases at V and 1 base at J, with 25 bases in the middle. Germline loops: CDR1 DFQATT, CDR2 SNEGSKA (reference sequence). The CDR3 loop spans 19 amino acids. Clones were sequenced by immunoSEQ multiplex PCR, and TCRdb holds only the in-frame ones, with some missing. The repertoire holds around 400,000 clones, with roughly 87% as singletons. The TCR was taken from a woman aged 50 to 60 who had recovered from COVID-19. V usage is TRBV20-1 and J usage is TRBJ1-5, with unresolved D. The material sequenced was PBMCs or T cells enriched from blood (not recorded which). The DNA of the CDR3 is TGCAGTGCTAGTTTCCCCCTTGTGGGAGGTGCGCGGAGCAATCAGCCCCAGCATTTT. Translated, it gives CSASFPLVGGARSNQPQHF.